A single sample gave rise to the 32 T cell receptor beta chains below, sequenced in a study of cytomegalovirus exposure and HLA in healthy donors. This PCR relied on a set of 60 Vbeta primers and 13 Jbeta primers. Using immunoSEQ multiplex PCR, the repertoire was profiled, and TCRdb retains in-frame clones only, with some absent. Of tens of thousands of clones in the sample, about 71% are singletons; the top ten hold roughly 22%. Sample: PBMCs. All receptors derive from a woman in her forties or fifties in good health and CMV-seropositive.

This clone was counted once. The chain carries TRBV7-9 and TRBJ2-7, with D perhaps TRBD1 (6 bases). With 4 bases removed from V and 5 bases from J, the gap between germline ends came to 12 bases. Germline CDR1 SEHNR, CDR2 FQNEAQ (reference sequence). The CDR3 length is 13 residues. CDR3 sequence reads: CASSWGQSNEQYF. The CDR3 DNA reads TGTGCCAGCAGCTGGGGGCAATCCAACGAGCAGTACTTC.

The rearrangement uses TRBV27 and TRBJ2-2; D is ambiguous. Trimming cost V 2 bases and J 0 bases, with 13 bases left between them. Germline V gene sequence: CDR1 MNHEY, CDR2 SMNVEV (reference sequence). The CDR3 spans 17 residues. CDR3 in amino acids: CASSLRFLASNTGELFF. The CDR3 region has the DNA TGTGCCAGCAGTTTACGATTTTTGGCCTCGAACACCGGGGAGCTGTTTTTT.

The gene calls are TRBV7-9 and TRBJ2-7; 7 nucleotides match TRBD1. Germline V gene data show CDR1 as SEHNR and CDR2 as FQNEAQ (reference sequence). This CDR3 has 17 amino acids. J lost 2 bases, V lost 5 bases, and 15 bases had no gene match. The CDR3 sequence: CASSPPSRTGVTYEQYF. DNA for the CDR3: TGTGCCAGCAGCCCCCCGTCCCGCACAGGGGTGACCTACGAGCAGTACTTC.

The chain couples TRBV4-3 to TRBJ1-1; no firm D call. Germline assignment: CDR1 LGHNA and CDR2 YSLEER. Trimming removed 0 bases at V and 0 bases at J, with 8 bases between. There are 15 residues in the CDR3. The CDR3 DNA sequence: TGCGCCAGCAGCCAAGAGCCGGTAATGAACACTGAAGCTTTCTTT. This encodes CASSQEPVMNTEAFF.

The genes are TRBV5-4 and TRBJ2-5; 7 bases map to TRBD1. This CDR3 spans 18 amino acids. CDR1 is SGHNT and CDR2 is YYREEE in the germline V gene (reference sequence). The trim removed 4 bases at V and 3 bases at J, leaving 18 bases unmatched. The CDR3 is CASSPANLRTGVKETQYF. The CDR3 DNA reads TGTGCCAGCAGCCCTGCTAACTTAAGGACAGGAGTGAAAGAGACCCAGTACTTC.

This clone was recorded a few times. One junction end disagrees with the germline gene, perhaps due to a read error. The gene calls are TRBV20-1 and TRBJ1-2; D is uncertain. Germline CDR1 and CDR2: DFQATT and SNEGSKA (reference sequence). This CDR3 is built from 8 residues. CDR3 amino acids: CSASEGPF. CDR3 bases: TGCAGTGCTAGTGAGGGCCCGTTC.

This clone was counted a single time. The genes are TRBV7-8 and TRBJ1-1; D gene uncertain. Trimming removed 0 bases at V and 8 bases at J, with 13 bases between. Germline CDR1 is SGHVS and CDR2 is FQNEAQ. The CDR3 extends over 14 amino acids. The CDR3 region is CASSLANKPAEAFF. The DNA for the CDR3 is TGTGCCAGCAGCTTAGCTAATAAACCTGCGGAAGCTTTCTTT.

The J gene is TRBJ2-7, the V gene TRBV5-1, with 8 bases that match TRBD2. The germline V gene has CDR1 SGHRS and CDR2 YFSETQ. The CDR3 contains 17 residues. J gave up 0 bases and V 0 bases, and 8 bases lay outside the gene matches. The CDR3 reads CASSLVGSGINSYEQYF. The CDR3 bases are TGCGCCAGCAGCTTGGTAGGTAGCGGGATTAACTCCTACGAGCAGTACTTC.

J is TRBJ2-3 and V is TRBV25-1; a weak D match, TRBD1 (5 bases). Trimming stripped 3 bases from V and 0 bases from J, with 13 bases between. This CDR3 has 16 residues. Germline V gene lookup returns CDR1 MGHDK and CDR2 SYGVNS. As DNA, the CDR3 is TGTGCCAGCAGTGACGCAACAGGCTCTAGCACAGATACGCAGTATTTT. Protein: CASSDATGSSTDTQYF.

The chain has TRBV4-2 and TRBJ2-2; D not resolved. Germline lookup yields CDR1 LGHNA and CDR2 YNFKEQ. Deletions cut 0 bases from V and 7 bases from J, with 12 bases between. The CDR3 covers 15 residues. The CDR3 coding sequence is TGTGCCAGCAGCCAAGAACAGTTGACAAGCGGGGAGCTGTTTTTT. Translation gives CASSQEQLTSGELFF.

The V gene is TRBV28, the J gene TRBJ2-7, with 10 bases lining up with TRBD1. Germline V lookup: CDR1 MDHEN, CDR2 SYDVKM. The CDR3 sequence is 16 residues long. The J segment lost 7 bases and the V segment lost 3 bases, leaving 12 bases of the junction unmatched. The CDR3 nucleotides are TGTGCCAGCAGTTTTCCCGTGCGGGACAGGGGACGTGAGCAGTACTTC. Protein sequence: CASSFPVRDRGREQYF.

V gene TRBV5-1 combines with J gene TRBJ1-6; 9 nucleotides align to TRBD1. In germline, CDR1 is SGHRS, CDR2 YFSETQ. Trimming took 4 bases from V and 13 from J; bases not matched to a gene: 12. The CDR3 length is 15 residues. CDR3 nucleotide sequence: TGCGCCAGCAGCACAGGACAGGGGACAATTCACCCCCTCCACTTT. It translates to CASSTGQGTIHPLHF.

The gene calls are TRBV6-6 and TRBJ1-1, with TRBD1 as a possible D gene (6 bases). The CDR3 has 11 residues. V lost 7 bases, J lost 7 bases, and 10 bases lay in between. CDR1 and CDR2 (germline): MNHNY, SVGAGI (reference sequence). The CDR3 reads CASKRTDEAFF. The CDR3 DNA reads TGTGCCAGCAAGCGGACAGATGAAGCTTTCTTT.

V is TRBV15 and J is TRBJ1-1, with D uncertain. The germline V and J ends were trimmed by 1 base and 0 bases, with 3 bases remaining between them. The CDR3 is 13 amino acids. Germline assignment: CDR1 LNHNV and CDR2 YYDKDF (reference sequence). CDR3 bases: TGTGCCACCAGCAGAGTAATGAACACTGAAGCTTTCTTT. Its protein is CATSRVMNTEAFF.

V gene TRBV4-1 combines with J gene TRBJ2-5; 10 positions match TRBD2. The germline CDR1 and CDR2 sequences are MGHRA and YSYEKL. The trim removed 2 bases at V and 5 bases at J, leaving 8 bases unmatched. This CDR3 spans 16 amino acids. The CDR3 protein is CASSQPSGGAEETQYF. Written as DNA, the CDR3 is TGCGCCAGCAGCCAACCGAGCGGGGGGGCGGAGGAGACCCAGTACTTC.

This sequence joins TRBV27 and TRBJ2-5, with unresolved D. The germline CDR1 and CDR2 sequences are MNHEY and SMNVEV (reference sequence). V lost 0 bases, J lost 4 bases, and 9 bases lay in between. The CDR3 has 14 amino acids. CDR3: CASSLSQRVETQYF. The CDR3 DNA sequence: TGTGCCAGCAGTTTATCACAACGGGTAGAGACCCAGTACTTC.

The chain has TRBV21-1 and TRBJ2-1; the table names TRBD1, a call not compared with the DNA. TRBV21-1 is a listed pseudogene. The length of the CDR3 is 14 residues. CDR3 in amino acids: CASSLDSPPKEQFF. CDR3 sequence (DNA): TGTGCCAGCAGCCTTGACAGTCCCCCCAAGGAGCAGTTCTTC.

The genes are TRBV4-2 and TRBJ2-7; 10 positions agree with TRBD2. CDR3 size: 14 residues. V lost 5 bases, J lost 3 bases, and 4 bases stayed unmatched. Germline V gene lookup returns CDR1 LGHNA and CDR2 YNFKEQ. CDR3 in amino acids: CASSTSGRGYEQYF. CDR3 coding DNA: TGTGCCAGCAGCACCAGCGGGAGGGGCTACGAGCAGTACTTC.

This chain joins TRBV30 and TRBJ1-2, with 10 bases that match TRBD1. This CDR3 has 14 amino acids. The ends lost 3 bases at V and 6 bases at J; junction bases unmatched: 7. In germline, CDR1 is GTSNPN, CDR2 SVGIG (reference sequence). The CDR3 spells CAWSQDRGLNGYTF. Written as DNA, the CDR3 is TGTGCCTGGAGCCAAGACAGGGGGCTGAATGGCTACACCTTC. Variable domain in full (rest from reference TRBV30 and TRBJ1-2): SQTIHQWPATLVQPVGSPLSLECTVEGTSNPNLYWYRQAAGRGLQLLFYSVGIGQISSEVPQNLSASRPQDRQFILSSKKLLLSDSGFYLCAWSQDRGLNGYTFGSGTRLTVV.

The chain carries TRBV4-2 and TRBJ2-5; TRBD1 aligns across 7 bases. The CDR3 has 17 amino acids. Trimming cost V 1 base and J 1 base; bases outside gene matches: 9. Germline V gives CDR1 LGHNA, CDR2 YNFKEQ. The CDR3 reads CASSQGGRWDSQETQYF. CDR3 in DNA: TGTGCCAGCAGCCAAGGTGGAAGATGGGACAGCCAAGAGACCCAGTACTTC.

The gene calls are TRBV7-3 and TRBJ2-1; 12 bases match TRBD2. The CDR3 has 19 residues. Germline values: CDR1 SGHTA, CDR2 FQGTGA. The ends lost 1 base at V and 6 bases at J; junction bases unmatched: 13. The CDR3 loop reads CASSLRGTSGWSRGNEQFF. The CDR3 DNA sequence: TGTGCCAGCAGCTTAAGAGGGACTAGCGGGTGGAGTAGGGGCAATGAGCAGTTCTTC.

The chain carries TRBV28 and TRBJ2-1; 10 nucleotides match TRBD1. Germline loops: CDR1 MDHEN, CDR2 SYDVKM. V lost 6 bases to trimming and J lost 11 bases; unmatched junction nucleotides: 13. The CDR3 contains 15 residues. The CDR3 is CASRRQGATDRKQFF. DNA of the CDR3: TGTGCCAGCAGAAGACAGGGGGCTACCGATCGGAAGCAGTTCTTC.

CDR3 loop: CASSPGSYGYTF. CDR3 nucleotide sequence: TGTGCCAGCAGTCCCGGGAGCTATGGCTACACCTTC. The rearrangement links TRBV6-5 to TRBJ1-2; D remains unclear. Germline V lookup: CDR1 MNHEY, CDR2 SVGAGI. V lost 5 bases to trimming and J lost 4 bases, with 8 bases between them. The CDR3 has 12 amino acids.

The chain is built from TRBV5-1 and TRBJ1-2; TRBD1 agrees at 7 bases. The CDR3 consists of 15 residues. CDR1 SGHRS and CDR2 YFSETQ come from the germline V gene. J lost 4 bases, V lost 6 bases, and 12 bases had no gene match. CDR3 region: CASMAGGSGGYGYTF. CDR3 DNA sequence: TGCGCCAGCATGGCAGGGGGATCCGGGGGCTATGGCTACACCTTC.

The chain carries TRBV4-2 and TRBJ2-5; 7 bases agree with TRBD2. Trimming at V came to 4 bases and at J to 5 bases, leaving 7 bases not matched to a gene. The CDR3 extends over 14 amino acids. Germline loops: CDR1 LGHNA, CDR2 YNFKEQ. CDR3 amino acids: CASSLAGEEETQYF. The DNA for the CDR3 is TGTGCCAGCAGCCTCGCGGGAGAAGAGGAGACCCAGTACTTC.

This chain joins TRBV19 and TRBJ1-2, with D possibly TRBD1 on 6 matching bases. V shed 8 bases and J shed 6 bases, with 16 bases lying between them. This CDR3 has 13 residues. Germline V gene lookup returns CDR1 LNHDA and CDR2 SQIVND (reference sequence). CDR3 nucleotide sequence: TGTGCCAGTTTAAATTGGCAGGGGAATGGCTACACCTTC. Translating gives CASLNWQGNGYTF.

V is TRBV2 and J is TRBJ2-2, with 9 bases fitting TRBD2. With V trimmed by 10 bases and J by 6 bases, 12 bases remained unmatched. The CDR3 consists of 15 residues. CDR1 SNHLY and CDR2 FYNNEI come from the germline V gene. CDR3 protein: CATKGGGTSPGELFF. In DNA form, the CDR3 reads TGTGCCACCAAAGGGGGGGGGACTAGCCCCGGGGAGCTGTTTTTT.

The V and J genes are TRBV11-2 and TRBJ2-7; 9 nucleotides agree with TRBD2. Looked up from germline, CDR1 is SGHAT and CDR2 is FQNNGV. This CDR3 spans 17 amino acids. With 0 bases clipped from V and 1 base from J, the junction kept 7 bases outside the gene matches. The CDR3 DNA reads TGTGCCAGCAGCTTAGAGATTAGCGGGGGCCAATCCTACGAGCAGTACTTC. Protein: CASSLEISGGQSYEQYF.

This clone has more than one count but fewer than ten. The chain combines TRBV6-6 with TRBJ2-7; D is perhaps TRBD2 (6 bases). Deletions cut 4 bases from V and 3 bases from J, with 13 bases between. Per germline, CDR1 MNHNY and CDR2 SVGAGI (reference sequence). This CDR3 has 14 amino acids. The CDR3 coding sequence is TGTGCCAGCAGTTGGACCCAGGGAGGCTACGAGCAGTACTTC. Amino acid sequence: CASSWTQGGYEQYF.

The gene calls are TRBV5-1 and TRBJ1-2; D gene ambiguous. Germline CDR1 SGHRS, CDR2 YFSETQ. V lost 0 bases and J 5 bases, leaving 8 bases between the germline ends. This CDR3 is 13 amino acids long. The DNA of the CDR3 is TGCGCCAGCAGCTTGGACAGTAGATATGGCTACACCTTC. Translated, it gives CASSLDSRYGYTF.

In its sample, this clone was seen a few times. The chain couples TRBV5-4 to TRBJ1-1; 8 nucleotides line up with TRBD1. V was clipped by 0 bases and J by 2 bases; unmatched bases: 3. Germline CDR1 and CDR2: SGHNT and YYREEE (reference sequence). This CDR3 is built from 15 residues. The CDR3, as DNA: TGTGCCAGCAGCTTGGGGGACAGGAAAAACACTGAAGCTTTCTTT. This encodes CASSLGDRKNTEAFF.

This clone was seen a single time. The rearrangement links TRBV2 to TRBJ1-1, with D possibly matching TRBD1 (5 bases). There are 12 residues in the CDR3. Trimming stripped 10 bases from V and 1 base from J, with 10 bases between. Per germline, CDR1 SNHLY and CDR2 FYNNEI. The CDR3 region has the DNA TGTGCCAAGACAGACACGAACACTGAAGCTTTCTTT. It yields the protein CAKTDTNTEAFF. The variable domain in full, completed from reference TRBV2 and TRBJ1-1, reads EPEVTQTPSHQVTQMGQEVILRCVPISNHLYFYWYRQILGQKVEFLVSFYNNEISEKSEIFDDQFSVERPDGSNFTLKIRSTKLEDSAMYFCAKTDTNTEAFFGQGTRLTVV.